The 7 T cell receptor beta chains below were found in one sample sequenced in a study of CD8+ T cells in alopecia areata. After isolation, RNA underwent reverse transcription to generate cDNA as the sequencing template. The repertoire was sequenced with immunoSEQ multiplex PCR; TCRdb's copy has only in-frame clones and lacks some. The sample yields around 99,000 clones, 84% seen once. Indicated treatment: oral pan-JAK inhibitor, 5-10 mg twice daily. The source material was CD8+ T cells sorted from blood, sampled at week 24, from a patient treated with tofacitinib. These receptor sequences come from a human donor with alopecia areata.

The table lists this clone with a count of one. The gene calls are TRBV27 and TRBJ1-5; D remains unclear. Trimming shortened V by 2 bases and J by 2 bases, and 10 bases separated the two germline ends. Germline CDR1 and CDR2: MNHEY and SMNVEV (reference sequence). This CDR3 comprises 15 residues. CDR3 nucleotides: TGTGCCAGCAGTTTAGGTTCGATGGGCAATCAGCCCCAGCATTTT. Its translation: CASSLGSMGNQPQHF.

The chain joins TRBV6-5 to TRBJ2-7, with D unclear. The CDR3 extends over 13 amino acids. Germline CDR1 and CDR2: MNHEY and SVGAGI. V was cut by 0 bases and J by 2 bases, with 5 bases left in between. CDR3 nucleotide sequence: TGTGCCAGCAGTTACTCGTCCGCCTACGAGCAGTACTTC. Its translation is CASSYSSAYEQYF.

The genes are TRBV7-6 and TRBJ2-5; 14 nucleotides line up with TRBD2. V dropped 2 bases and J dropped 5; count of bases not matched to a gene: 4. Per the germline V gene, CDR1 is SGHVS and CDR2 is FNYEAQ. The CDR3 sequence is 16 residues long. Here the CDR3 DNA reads TGTGCCAGCAGCTTAAGGGGACTAGCGGGGGTGGAGACCCAGTACTTC. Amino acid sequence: CASSLRGLAGVETQYF.

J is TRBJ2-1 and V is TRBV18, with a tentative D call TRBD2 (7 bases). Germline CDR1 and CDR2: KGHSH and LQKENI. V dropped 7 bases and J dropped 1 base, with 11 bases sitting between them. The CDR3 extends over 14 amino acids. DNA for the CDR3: TGTGCCAGCTTCGGGGGGCGGTCCTACAATGAGCAGTTCTTC. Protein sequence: CASFGGRSYNEQFF. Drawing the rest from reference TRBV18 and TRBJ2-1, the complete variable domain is NAGVMQNPRHLVRRRGQEARLRCSPMKGHSHVYWYRQLPEEGLKFMVYLQKENIIDESGMPKERFSAEFPKEGPSILRIQQVVRGDSAAYFCASFGGRSYNEQFFGPGTRLTVL.

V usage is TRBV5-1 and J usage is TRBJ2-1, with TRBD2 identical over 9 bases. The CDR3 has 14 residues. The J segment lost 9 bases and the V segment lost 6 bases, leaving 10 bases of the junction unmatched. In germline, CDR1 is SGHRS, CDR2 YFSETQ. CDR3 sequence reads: CASTWRGGQGEQFF. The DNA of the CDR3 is TGCGCCAGCACTTGGCGGGGGGGCCAGGGTGAGCAGTTCTTC.

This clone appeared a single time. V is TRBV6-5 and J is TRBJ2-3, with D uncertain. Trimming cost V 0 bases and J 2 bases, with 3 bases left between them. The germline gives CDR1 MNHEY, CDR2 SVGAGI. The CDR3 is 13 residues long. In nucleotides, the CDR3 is TGTGCCAGCAGTTACTCGAACACAGATACGCAGTATTTT. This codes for CASSYSNTDTQYF.

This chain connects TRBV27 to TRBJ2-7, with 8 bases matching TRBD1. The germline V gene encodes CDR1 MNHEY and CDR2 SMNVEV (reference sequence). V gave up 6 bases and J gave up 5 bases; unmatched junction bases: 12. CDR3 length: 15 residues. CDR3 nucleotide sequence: TGTGCCAGCAGCGATATCGGACAGGGCGGCGACGAGCAGTACTTC. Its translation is CASSDIGQGGDEQYF.